The sequence of this T cell receptor (beta chain) was determined in a study of CD8 T cells in ankylosing spondylitis. This clonotype was seen many times. Per the germline V gene, CDR1 is SGHAT and CDR2 is FQNNGV. CDR3 length: 14 residues. Trimming took 5 bases from V and 1 from J, leaving 10 bases between them. Via MiXCR, TCRdb re-called the 5' RACE reads, giving one row per CDR3 protein. Of 40,000 to 55,000 distinct CDR3 sequences in the sample, around 7.4% were seen once. V usage is TRBV11-2 and J usage is TRBJ2-3, with D maybe TRBD1 (6 bases). The clonotype was recovered from a female donor with ankylosing spondylitis or in good health (not recorded which). The material sequenced was blood, either unsorted or a sorted T cell fraction (not recorded which). In DNA, the CDR3 is TGTGCCAGCAGCCCCCACAGGGGCACAGATACGCAGTATTTT. This encodes CASSPHRGTDTQYF.